This T cell receptor beta chain was sequenced for a study of blood T cell repertoires in COVID-19. Study-wide context: From the United States, Italy and Spain came samples of acute and convalescent COVID-19. T cells, B-cell-depleted T cells, or PBMCs provided the cDNA or gDNA that served as material.

Germline V CDR1 and CDR2: SQVTM, ANQGSEA. The length of the CDR3 is 14 residues. V shed 6 bases and J 5 bases; nucleotides not matched to a gene: 8. In the original workflow: Estimates of nucleated cell counts were drawn from the amplification of reference gene primers. The method was immunoSEQ multiplex PCR; TCRdb's version includes in-frame clones alone and lacks a portion of them. That table is the source of V, J and clone size, and D and trimming were worked out from the DNA. Found here are 200,000 to 250,000 clones, roughly 80% of them singletons; the top ten hold about 9.6%. The chain recombines TRBV29-1 with TRBJ2-1; the match to TRBD1 covers 9 bases. The sample was peripheral blood. The receptor comes from a man older than 75 with acute or convalescent COVID-19. CDR3 DNA sequence: TGCAGCGTAACCAGGACAGGGGTAAACAATGAGCAGTTCTTC. The encoded protein is CSVTRTGVNNEQFF.